This is a list of T cell receptor beta chains from one sample in a study of shared clonotypes between healthy human individuals. Measured with immunoSEQ multiplex PCR; TCRdb has only the in-frame clones, and not every one. Of millions of clones in the sample, over 85% were seen once. The sequencing input was naive CD4+ T cells sorted from blood. The receptors were sampled from a man between 18 and 29 years old in good health. Each CDR3 is given with its conserved first and last residue. Each record gives: clone size, D gene, J gene, V gene, CDR3 protein, CDR3 DNA. A D gene is named only where the DNA matches it firmly. The size of a clone is reported for some rows only, either as once, few or many, or as a class for expanded clones.

size: NA
D: NA
J: TRBJ2-7
V: TRBV19
CDR3: CASSIDSTTSYEQYF
DNA: TGTGCCAGTAGTATAGACAGCACAACCTCCTACGAGCAGTACTTC

size: NA
D: NA
J: TRBJ1-1
V: TRBV7-2
CDR3: CASSPRRFGAFF
DNA: TGTGCCAGCAGCCCCCGCCGTTTCGGAGCTTTCTTT

size: NA
D: NA
J: TRBJ2-5
V: TRBV7-2
CDR3: CASSLYQAGQETQYF
DNA: TGTGCCAGCAGCTTATATCAAGCGGGCCAAGAGACCCAGTACTTC

size: once
D: NA
J: TRBJ2-5
V: TRBV18
CDR3: CASSPKRGPIETQYF
DNA: TGTGCCAGCTCACCAAAGAGGGGCCCGATTGAGACCCAGTACTTC

size: NA
D: TRBD1
J: TRBJ1-1
V: TRBV5-1
CDR3: CASSQHDRVDTEAFF
DNA: TGCGCCAGCAGCCAACACGACAGGGTTGACACTGAAGCTTTCTTT

size: NA
D: NA
J: TRBJ2-1
V: TRBV6-5
CDR3: CASSYSRQAGQDEQFF
DNA: TGTGCCAGCAGTTACTCGAGACAGGCAGGGCAGGATGAGCAGTTCTTC

size: NA
D: TRBD1
J: TRBJ1-6
V: TRBV7-9
CDR3: CASSRYQDRPRSPLHF
DNA: TGTGCCAGCAGCCGATACCAGGACAGGCCGCGGTCACCCCTCCACTTT

size: NA
D: TRBD1
J: TRBJ1-2
V: TRBV6-1
CDR3: CASSEQGGYGYTF
DNA: TGTGCCAGCAGTGAACAGGGGGGCTATGGCTACACCTTC

size: NA
D: TRBD1
J: TRBJ1-6
V: TRBV11-2
CDR3: CASSSDRGSYNSPLHF
DNA: TGTGCCAGCAGCTCGGACAGGGGATCGTATAATTCACCCCTCCACTTT

size: NA
D: TRBD1
J: TRBJ2-1
V: TRBV10-1
CDR3: CASSAQGDEQFF
DNA: TGCGCCAGCAGTGCACAGGGGGATGAGCAGTTCTTC

size: NA
D: TRBD2
J: TRBJ2-5
V: TRBV2
CDR3: CASSEQAGQETQYF
DNA: TGTGCCAGCAGTGAGCAAGCGGGGCAAGAGACCCAGTACTTC

size: NA
D: TRBD1
J: TRBJ2-1
V: TRBV5-6
CDR3: CASSGPGQGPGSYNEQFF
DNA: TGTGCCAGCAGCGGTCCGGGACAGGGGCCCGGCTCCTACAATGAGCAGTTCTTC

size: NA
D: TRBD2
J: TRBJ2-5
V: TRBV4-1
CDR3: CASSPQEDLGLAGGLRETQYF
DNA: TGCGCCAGCAGCCCTCAAGAGGATCTGGGACTAGCGGGGGGGCTGCGGGAGACCCAGTACTTC

size: few
D: NA
J: TRBJ1-2
V: TRBV10-3
CDR3: CATNLEGSGYTF
DNA: TGTGCCACCAACCTGGAGGGGAGTGGCTACACCTTC

size: NA
D: TRBD1
J: TRBJ1-6
V: TRBV28
CDR3: CASSYGQGSYSPLHF
DNA: TGTGCCAGCAGTTATGGACAGGGAAGCTATTCACCCCTCCACTTT

size: NA
D: NA
J: TRBJ2-2
V: TRBV21-1
CDR3: CASSLLPTGTPRTGELFF
DNA: TGTGCCAGCAGCTTACTCCCCACCGGGACACCTCGCACCGGGGAGCTGTTTTTT

size: NA
D: TRBD2
J: TRBJ2-1
V: TRBV5-4
CDR3: CASSLDSAGYNEQFF
DNA: TGTGCCAGCAGCTTGGATTCAGCGGGGTACAATGAGCAGTTCTTC

size: NA
D: NA
J: TRBJ2-2
V: TRBV9
CDR3: CASSPQGNTNTGELFF
DNA: TGTGCCAGCAGCCCCCAGGGCAACACGAACACCGGGGAGCTGTTTTTT

size: NA
D: NA
J: TRBJ1-3
V: TRBV15
CDR3: CATSRDQVAGNTIYF
DNA: TGTGCCACCAGCAGAGATCAGGTAGCTGGAAACACCATATATTTT

size: NA
D: NA
J: TRBJ1-5
V: TRBV11-2
CDR3: CASSLVGDQPQHF
DNA: TGTGCCAGCAGCTTAGTTGGGGATCAGCCCCAGCATTTT

size: NA
D: NA
J: TRBJ1-1
V: TRBV6-1
CDR3: CASIIGSQPAFGTFF
DNA: TGTGCCAGCATTATTGGGTCGCAGCCAGCATTTGGGACTTTCTTT

size: NA
D: TRBD2
J: TRBJ2-7
V: TRBV12-5
CDR3: CASGLGLASYEQYF
DNA: TGTGCTAGTGGTTTGGGACTAGCATCCTACGAGCAGTACTTC

size: NA
D: NA
J: TRBJ2-2
V: TRBV30
CDR3: CAWRKGLVGELFF
DNA: TGTGCCTGGAGAAAGGGGTTGGTCGGGGAGCTGTTTTTT

size: NA
D: NA
J: TRBJ1-1
V: TRBV5-4
CDR3: CASSLPGDRNTEAFF
DNA: TGTGCCAGCAGCTTACCCGGCGATAGGAACACTGAAGCTTTCTTT

size: NA
D: TRBD1
J: TRBJ2-7
V: TRBV18
CDR3: CASSPQGDEQYF
DNA: TGTGCCAGCTCACCCCAGGGGGACGAGCAGTACTTC

size: NA
D: NA
J: TRBJ2-3
V: TRBV20-1
CDR3: CSARQDTQYF
DNA: TGCAGTGCTCGTCAAGATACGCAGTATTTT

size: NA
D: TRBD1
J: TRBJ2-5
V: TRBV10-3
CDR3: CAIGGTGGEETQYF
DNA: TGTGCCATCGGTGGGACAGGGGGAGAAGAGACCCAGTACTTC

size: NA
D: NA
J: TRBJ2-1
V: TRBV7-9
CDR3: CASSQVGGNNNEQFF
DNA: TGTGCCAGCAGCCAGGTAGGCGGGAACAACAATGAGCAGTTCTTC

size: NA
D: TRBD2
J: TRBJ2-7
V: TRBV2
CDR3: CASSPGGFLYEQYF
DNA: TGTGCCAGCAGTCCCGGGGGGTTCCTCTACGAGCAGTACTTC

size: NA
D: TRBD1
J: TRBJ1-5
V: TRBV19
CDR3: CASSVLGTDSNQPQHF
DNA: TGTGCCAGTAGTGTTCTCGGGACAGATAGCAATCAGCCCCAGCATTTT

size: NA
D: NA
J: TRBJ1-4
V: TRBV9
CDR3: CASSVEGVTNEKLFF
DNA: TGTGCCAGCAGCGTAGAAGGGGTGACTAATGAAAAACTGTTTTTT

size: NA
D: TRBD2
J: TRBJ2-1
V: TRBV7-2
CDR3: CASSYPGTSGNDEQFF
DNA: TGTGCCAGCAGCTACCCCGGGACTAGCGGGAATGATGAGCAGTTCTTC

size: NA
D: NA
J: TRBJ1-3
V: TRBV5-1
CDR3: CASKKGISSGNTIYF
DNA: TGCGCCAGCAAAAAAGGGATAAGCTCTGGAAACACCATATATTTT

size: once
D: NA
J: TRBJ2-3
V: TRBV7-7
CDR3: CASSQRQGRADTQYF
DNA: TGTGCTAGCAGCCAAAGACAGGGGAGGGCAGATACGCAGTATTTT

size: once
D: TRBD1
J: TRBJ2-7
V: TRBV10-3
CDR3: CAIKGTGGAGSYEQYF
DNA: TGTGCCATCAAAGGGACAGGGGGCGCGGGTTCCTACGAGCAGTACTTC

size: NA
D: NA
J: TRBJ2-5
V: TRBV6-1
CDR3: CASSPSGVETQYF
DNA: TGTGCCAGCAGCCCCTCGGGGGTGGAGACCCAGTACTTC

size: few
D: TRBD1
J: TRBJ1-4
V: TRBV2
CDR3: CASRRDRGNEKLFF
DNA: TGTGCCAGCAGGAGGGACAGGGGGAATGAAAAACTGTTTTTT

size: few
D: NA
J: TRBJ1-1
V: TRBV18
CDR3: CASSPLQGLMNTEAFF
DNA: TGTGCCAGCTCACCACTACAGGGACTCATGAACACTGAAGCTTTCTTT

size: NA
D: NA
J: TRBJ1-5
V: TRBV5-8
CDR3: CASSLARGTQPQHF
DNA: TGTGCCAGCAGCTTGGCCAGGGGCACTCAGCCCCAGCATTTT

size: NA
D: NA
J: TRBJ2-7
V: TRBV6-5
CDR3: CASSSLYEQYF
DNA: TGTGCCAGCAGTAGTTTATACGAGCAGTACTTC

size: NA
D: NA
J: TRBJ2-7
V: TRBV7-9
CDR3: CASSLPRFPYEQYF
DNA: TGTGCCAGCAGCTTACCCAGGTTCCCCTACGAGCAGTACTTC

size: NA
D: TRBD1
J: TRBJ1-6
V: TRBV7-9
CDR3: CASSLAFGTGPSPLHF
DNA: TGTGCCAGCAGCTTAGCTTTTGGGACAGGGCCATCACCCCTCCACTTT

size: NA
D: TRBD1
J: TRBJ1-1
V: TRBV19
CDR3: CASRPTGTMTTEAFF
DNA: TGTGCCAGTAGACCGACAGGGACCATGACCACTGAAGCTTTCTTT